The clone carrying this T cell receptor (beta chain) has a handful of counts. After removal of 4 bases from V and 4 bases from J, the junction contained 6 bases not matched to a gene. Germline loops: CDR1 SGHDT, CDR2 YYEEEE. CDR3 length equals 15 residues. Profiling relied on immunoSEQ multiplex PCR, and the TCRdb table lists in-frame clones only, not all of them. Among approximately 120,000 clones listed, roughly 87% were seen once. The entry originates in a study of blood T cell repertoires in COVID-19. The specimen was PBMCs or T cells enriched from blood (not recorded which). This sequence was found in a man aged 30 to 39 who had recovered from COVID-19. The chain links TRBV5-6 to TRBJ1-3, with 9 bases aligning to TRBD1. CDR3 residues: CASSPMGQGGNTIYF. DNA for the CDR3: TGTGCCAGCAGCCCGATGGGACAGGGCGGAAACACCATATATTTT. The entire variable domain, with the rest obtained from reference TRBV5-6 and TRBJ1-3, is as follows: DAGVTQSPTHLIKTRGQQVTLRCSPKSGHDTVSWYQQALGQGPQFIFQYYEEEERQRGNFPDRFSGHQFPNYSSELNVNALLLGDSALYLCASSPMGQGGNTIYFGEGSWLTVV.